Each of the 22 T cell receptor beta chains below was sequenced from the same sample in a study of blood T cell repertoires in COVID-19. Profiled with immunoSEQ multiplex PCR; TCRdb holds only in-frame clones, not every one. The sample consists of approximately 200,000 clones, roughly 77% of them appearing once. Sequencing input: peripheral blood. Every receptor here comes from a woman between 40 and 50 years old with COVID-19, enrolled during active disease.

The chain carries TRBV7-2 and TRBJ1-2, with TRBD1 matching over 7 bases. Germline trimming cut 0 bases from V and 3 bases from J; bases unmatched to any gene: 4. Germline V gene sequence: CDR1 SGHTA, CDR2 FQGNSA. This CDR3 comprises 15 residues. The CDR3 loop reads CASSLAFTGDYGYTF. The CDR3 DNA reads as TGTGCCAGCAGCTTAGCATTCACAGGGGACTATGGCTACACCTTC.

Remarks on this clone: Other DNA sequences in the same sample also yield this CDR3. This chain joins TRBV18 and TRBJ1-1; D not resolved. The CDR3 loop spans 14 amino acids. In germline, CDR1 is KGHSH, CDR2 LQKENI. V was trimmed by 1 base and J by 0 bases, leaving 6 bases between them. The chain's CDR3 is CASSPRELNTEAFF. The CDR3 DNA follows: TGTGCCAGCTCACCACGAGAGTTGAACACTGAAGCTTTCTTT. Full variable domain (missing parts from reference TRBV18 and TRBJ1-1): NAGVMQNPRHLVRRRGQEARLRCSPMKGHSHVYWYRQLPEEGLKFMVYLQKENIIDESGMPKERFSAEFPKEGPSILRIQQVVRGDSAAYFCASSPRELNTEAFFGQGTRLTVV.

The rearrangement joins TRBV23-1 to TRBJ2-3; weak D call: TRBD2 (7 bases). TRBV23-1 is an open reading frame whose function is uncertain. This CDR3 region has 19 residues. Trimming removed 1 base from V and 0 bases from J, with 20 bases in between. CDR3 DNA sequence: TGCGCCAGCAGTCAATTACGGACAGTGGGGGGGACGAGCACAGATACGCAGTATTTT. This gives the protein CASSQLRTVGGTSTDTQYF.

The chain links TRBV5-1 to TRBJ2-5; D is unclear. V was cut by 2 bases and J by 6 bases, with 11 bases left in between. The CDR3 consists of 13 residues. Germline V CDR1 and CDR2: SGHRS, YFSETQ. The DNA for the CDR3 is TGCGCCAGCAGCTTTTCAGGAAGTCAGACCCAGTACTTC. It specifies CASSFSGSQTQYF.

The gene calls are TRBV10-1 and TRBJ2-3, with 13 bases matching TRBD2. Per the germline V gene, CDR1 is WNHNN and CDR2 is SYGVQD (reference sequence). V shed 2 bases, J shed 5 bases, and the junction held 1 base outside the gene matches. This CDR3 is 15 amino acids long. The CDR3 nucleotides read TGCGCCAGCAGTGAGACTAGCGGGAGGGGAGATACGCAGTATTTT. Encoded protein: CASSETSGRGDTQYF.

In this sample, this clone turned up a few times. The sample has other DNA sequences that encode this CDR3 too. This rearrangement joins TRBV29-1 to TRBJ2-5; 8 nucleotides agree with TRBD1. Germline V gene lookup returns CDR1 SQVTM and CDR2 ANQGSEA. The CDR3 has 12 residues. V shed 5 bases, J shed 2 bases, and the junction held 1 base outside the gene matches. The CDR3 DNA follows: TGCAGCGTTCGGACAGGGCAAGAGACCCAGTACTTC. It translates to CSVRTGQETQYF. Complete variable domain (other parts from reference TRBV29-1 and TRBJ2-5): SAVISQKPSRDICQRGTSLTIQCQVDSQVTMMFWYRQQPGQSLTLIATANQGSEATYESGFVIDKFPISRPNLTFSTLTVSNMSPEDSSIYLCSVRTGQETQYFGPGTRLLVL.

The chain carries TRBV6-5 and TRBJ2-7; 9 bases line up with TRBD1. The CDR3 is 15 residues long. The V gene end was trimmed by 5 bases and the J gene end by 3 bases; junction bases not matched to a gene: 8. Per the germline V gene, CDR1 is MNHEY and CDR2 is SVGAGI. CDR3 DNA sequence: TGTGCCAGCAGTCCCCAGGGACAGGGACTCTACGAGCAGTACTTC. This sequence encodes CASSPQGQGLYEQYF.

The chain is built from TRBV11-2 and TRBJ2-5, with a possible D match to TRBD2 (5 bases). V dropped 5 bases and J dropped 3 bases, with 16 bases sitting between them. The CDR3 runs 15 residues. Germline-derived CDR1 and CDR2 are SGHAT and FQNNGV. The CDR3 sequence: CASSRTPDHKETQYF. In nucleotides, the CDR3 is TGTGCCAGCAGCCGGACTCCCGATCATAAAGAGACCCAGTACTTC.

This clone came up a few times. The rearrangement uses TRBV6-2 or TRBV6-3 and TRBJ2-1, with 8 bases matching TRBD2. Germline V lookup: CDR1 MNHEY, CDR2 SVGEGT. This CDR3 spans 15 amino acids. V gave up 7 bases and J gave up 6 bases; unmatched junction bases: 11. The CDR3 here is CASTPGGRLINEQFF. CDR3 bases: TGTGCCAGCACCCCCGGCGGGAGGTTGATCAATGAGCAGTTCTTC.

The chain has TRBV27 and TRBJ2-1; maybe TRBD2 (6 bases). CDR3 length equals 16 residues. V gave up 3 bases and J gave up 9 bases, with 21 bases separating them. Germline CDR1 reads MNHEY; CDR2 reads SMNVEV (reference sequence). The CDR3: CASSFATSSRFGEQFF. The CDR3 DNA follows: TGTGCCAGCAGTTTCGCGACTAGTAGTCGTTTCGGTGAGCAGTTCTTC.

In DNA, the CDR3 is TGTGCCAGCAGCCAGGGACTAGCTACTTACACAGATACGCAGTATTTT. Protein product: CASSQGLATYTDTQYF. J is TRBJ2-3 and V is TRBV3-1 (or the pseudogene TRBV3-2); TRBD2 matches at 9 bases. The ends lost 3 bases at V and 2 bases at J; junction bases unmatched: 6. CDR1 and CDR2 (germline): LGHDT, YNNKEL (reference sequence). This CDR3 region has 16 residues.

The CDR3 DNA reads as TGCGCCAGCAGCCTCCGACAGGGGGCCTTTCTTACCGGCTACACCTTC. It yields the protein CASSLRQGAFLTGYTF. The chain is built from TRBV4-1 and TRBJ1-2, with 10 bases matching TRBD1. Per the germline V gene, CDR1 is MGHRA and CDR2 is YSYEKL. The V and J ends lost 4 bases and 8 bases, in that order; junction bases with no gene match: 13. The CDR3 consists of 16 residues.

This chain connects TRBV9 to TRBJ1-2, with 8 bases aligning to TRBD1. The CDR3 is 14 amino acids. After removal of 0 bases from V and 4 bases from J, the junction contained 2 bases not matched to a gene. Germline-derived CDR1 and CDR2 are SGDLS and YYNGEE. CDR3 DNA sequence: TGTGCCAGCAGCGTAGGGACAGGGACCTATGGCTACACCTTC. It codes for CASSVGTGTYGYTF. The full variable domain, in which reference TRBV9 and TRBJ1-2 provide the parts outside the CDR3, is DSGVTQTPKHLITATGQRVTLRCSPRSGDLSVYWYQQSLDQGLQFLIQYYNGEERAKGNILERFSAQQFPDLHSELNLSSLELGDSALYFCASSVGTGTYGYTFGSGTRLTVV.

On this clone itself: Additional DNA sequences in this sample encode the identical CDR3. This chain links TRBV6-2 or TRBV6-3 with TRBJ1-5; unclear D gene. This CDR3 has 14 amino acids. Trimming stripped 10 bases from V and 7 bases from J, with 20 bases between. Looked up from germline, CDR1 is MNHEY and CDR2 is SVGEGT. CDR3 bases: TGTGCCACCACCCCCGGGGAAATCAGACAGCCCCAGCATTTT. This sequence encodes CATTPGEIRQPQHF.

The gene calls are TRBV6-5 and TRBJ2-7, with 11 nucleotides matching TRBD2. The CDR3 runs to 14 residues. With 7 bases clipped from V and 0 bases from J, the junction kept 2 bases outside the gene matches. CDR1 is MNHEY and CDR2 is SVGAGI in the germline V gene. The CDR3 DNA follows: TGTGCCAGCAATAGCGGGGGGGCCTCCTACGAGCAGTACTTC. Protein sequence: CASNSGGASYEQYF.

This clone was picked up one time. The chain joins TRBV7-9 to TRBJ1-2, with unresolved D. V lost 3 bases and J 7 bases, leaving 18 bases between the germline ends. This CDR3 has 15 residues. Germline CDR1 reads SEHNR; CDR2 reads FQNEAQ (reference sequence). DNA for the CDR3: TGTGCCAGCAGCTTCATAATAAGCGATTCTAGTGGCTACACCTTC. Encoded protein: CASSFIISDSSGYTF.

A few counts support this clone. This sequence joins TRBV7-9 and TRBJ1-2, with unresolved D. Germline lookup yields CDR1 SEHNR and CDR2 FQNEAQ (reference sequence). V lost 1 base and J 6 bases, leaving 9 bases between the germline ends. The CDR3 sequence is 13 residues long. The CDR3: CASSLDPANGYTF. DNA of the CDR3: TGTGCCAGCAGCTTAGACCCAGCGAATGGCTACACCTTC.

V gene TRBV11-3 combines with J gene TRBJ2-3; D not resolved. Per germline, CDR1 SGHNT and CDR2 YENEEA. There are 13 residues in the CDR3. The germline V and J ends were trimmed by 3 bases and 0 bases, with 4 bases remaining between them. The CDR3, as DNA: TGTGCCAGCAGCTTCTATAGCACAGATACGCAGTATTTT. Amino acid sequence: CASSFYSTDTQYF.

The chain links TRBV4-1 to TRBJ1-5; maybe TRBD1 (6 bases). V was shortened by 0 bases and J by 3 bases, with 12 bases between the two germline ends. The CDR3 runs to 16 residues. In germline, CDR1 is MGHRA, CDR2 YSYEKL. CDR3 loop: CASSQDAHRDNQPQHF. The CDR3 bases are TGCGCCAGCAGCCAAGACGCCCACAGGGACAATCAGCCCCAGCATTTT.

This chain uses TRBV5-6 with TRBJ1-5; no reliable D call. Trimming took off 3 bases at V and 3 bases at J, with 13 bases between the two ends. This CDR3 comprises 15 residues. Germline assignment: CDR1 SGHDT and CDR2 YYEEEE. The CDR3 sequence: CASSYGAEANQPQHF. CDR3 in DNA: TGTGCCAGCAGCTATGGAGCGGAGGCCAATCAGCCCCAGCATTTT.

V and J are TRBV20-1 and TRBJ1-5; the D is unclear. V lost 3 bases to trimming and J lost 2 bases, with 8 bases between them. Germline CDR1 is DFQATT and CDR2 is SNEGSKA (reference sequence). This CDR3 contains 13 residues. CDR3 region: CSASGDRNQPQHF. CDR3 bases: TGCAGTGCTAGTGGCGATCGCAATCAGCCCCAGCATTTT.

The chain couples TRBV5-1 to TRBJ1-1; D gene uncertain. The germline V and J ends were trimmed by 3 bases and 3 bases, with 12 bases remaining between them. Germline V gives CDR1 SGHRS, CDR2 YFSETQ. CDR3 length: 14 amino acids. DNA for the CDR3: TGCGCCAGCAGCTCTCGACGGGAGGACACTGAAGCTTTCTTT. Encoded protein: CASSSRREDTEAFF.